These 27 T cell receptor beta chains share one sample of origin, sequenced in a study of T cell responses to AZD1222 COVID-19 vaccine (dated by TCRdb to the early 2020s). The library was prepared using the immunoSEQ multiplex PCR assay. TCRdb obtained this table from immuneACCESS and retained in-frame rearrangements with V and J assigned. These tables miss some clones; where compared with another copy, unresolved V genes account for less than half of the shortfall, and the remainder is unexplained. This sample comprises some 130,000 clones, 70% to 90% of them detected only once. Of the sample, over 3% is held by the ten largest clones. The label giving this sample's time point can be read as: baseline before first vaccination. Sample: peripheral blood, taken on day 0 of AZD1222 vaccination. These receptors all come from an adult in good health.

The V call is TRBV14, the J call TRBJ1-2; 7 positions agree with TRBD1. Losses at the gene ends were 4 bases for V and 0 bases for J; bases not matched to a gene: 14. Germline V gene data show CDR1 as SGHDN and CDR2 as FVKESK. CDR3 length: 18 amino acids. The CDR3 DNA sequence: TGTGCCAGCAGCCCGCCGCTCAGGTTGGGACAGCCTAACTATGGCTACACCTTC. It codes for CASSPPLRLGQPNYGYTF.

The chain employs TRBV6-5 and TRBJ1-2; no definite D call. From germline, CDR1 is MNHEY and CDR2 SVGAGI. The V end lost 6 bases, the J end lost 6 bases, and 11 bases lay between the germline ends. The CDR3 covers 12 residues. CDR3 region: CASRTPPDGYTF. As DNA, the CDR3 is TGTGCCAGCAGGACCCCCCCGGATGGCTACACCTTC.

V and J are TRBV29-1 and TRBJ2-5; D gene ambiguous. The ends were cut back, 5 bases at V and 4 bases at J, with 17 bases in the middle. The CDR3 spans 14 residues. Per the germline V gene, CDR1 is SQVTM and CDR2 is ANQGSEA. The CDR3 DNA sequence: TGCAGCGTTTCCTCCTACGGACGTGGAGAGACCCAGTACTTC. Its translation: CSVSSYGRGETQYF.

The sample holds one count of this clone. This sequence joins TRBV2 and TRBJ2-5, with 14 bases fitting TRBD2. Germline V gives CDR1 SNHLY, CDR2 FYNNEI. This CDR3 is built from 16 residues. J was trimmed by 5 bases and V by 6 bases; bases with no gene match: 8. The CDR3 spells CASSLGTSGGGETQYF. The CDR3 coding sequence is TGTGCCAGCAGCCTAGGGACTAGCGGGGGCGGTGAGACCCAGTACTTC.

The chain is built from TRBV2 and TRBJ1-4; D not resolved. Trimming pared 7 bases from V and 0 bases from J, leaving 12 bases between. Germline V gives CDR1 SNHLY, CDR2 FYNNEI. CDR3 length: 15 residues. The chain's CDR3 is CASIVGGSTNEKLFF. CDR3 DNA: TGTGCCAGCATAGTCGGAGGCTCAACTAATGAAAAACTGTTTTTT. The complete variable domain, with remaining parts taken from reference TRBV2 and TRBJ1-4, reads EPEVTQTPSHQVTQMGQEVILRCVPISNHLYFYWYRQILGQKVEFLVSFYNNEISEKSEIFDDQFSVERPDGSNFTLKIRSTKLEDSAMYFCASIVGGSTNEKLFFGSGTQLSVL.

The V call is TRBV29-1, the J call TRBJ1-2; 8 nucleotides agree with TRBD1. The CDR3 is 17 amino acids. Germline V lookup: CDR1 SQVTM, CDR2 ANQGSEA. V gave up 6 bases and J gave up 2 bases; unmatched junction bases: 17. The CDR3 spells CSVAPLTPGQENYGYTF. The CDR3 nucleotides read TGCAGCGTCGCGCCCCTTACACCGGGACAGGAAAACTATGGCTACACCTTC.

The chain employs TRBV2 and TRBJ1-2; TRBD1 is a possible D gene (6 bases). The CDR3 has 11 amino acids. The germline V and J ends were trimmed by 10 bases and 8 bases, with 14 bases remaining between them. The germline V gene has CDR1 SNHLY and CDR2 FYNNEI. The CDR3 DNA sequence: TGTGCCACCATCACAGGGATCGGCTACACCTTC. Its protein product is CATITGIGYTF.

The V call is TRBV18, the J call TRBJ1-3, with TRBD1 identical over 9 bases. Germline CDR1 and CDR2: KGHSH and LQKENI. The V gene end was trimmed by 6 bases and the J gene end by 4 bases; junction bases not matched to a gene: 7. The CDR3 length is 15 residues. Here the CDR3 DNA reads TGTGCCAGCTCTCAAGGACAGGGGCGCGGAAACACCATATATTTT. Its protein product is CASSQGQGRGNTIYF.

The gene calls are TRBV4-1 and TRBJ2-7, with D perhaps matching TRBD1 or TRBD2 (5 bases each). The germline V gene encodes CDR1 MGHRA and CDR2 YSYEKL. V lost 0 bases to trimming and J lost 0 bases, with 18 bases between them. This CDR3 has 18 amino acids. CDR3 in amino acids: CASSQDNSAAGSSYEQYF. CDR3 DNA sequence: TGCGCCAGCAGCCAAGACAACTCGGCGGCAGGGAGCTCCTACGAGCAGTACTTC.

The chain is built from TRBV3-1 (or the pseudogene TRBV3-2) and TRBJ1-2; D ambiguous. Deletions cut 1 base from V and 5 bases from J, with 5 bases between. Germline CDR1 and CDR2: LGHDT and YNNKEL (reference sequence). The CDR3 extends over 12 amino acids. In DNA, the CDR3 is TGTGCCAGCAGCCAAGCGCATTATGGCTACACCTTC. It codes for CASSQAHYGYTF.

The genes are TRBV6-2 or TRBV6-3 and TRBJ1-1, with 11 bases aligning to TRBD1. CDR3 length: 15 residues. V shed 5 bases, J shed 5 bases, and the junction held 7 bases outside the gene matches. Germline V gives CDR1 MNHEY, CDR2 SVGEGT. CDR3 bases: TGTGCCAGCAGTACTACCGGGACAGGGGGTACTGAAGCTTTCTTT. As protein: CASSTTGTGGTEAFF.

V usage is TRBV2 and J usage is TRBJ1-1; 8 positions agree with TRBD1. The germline gives CDR1 SNHLY, CDR2 FYNNEI. The V gene end was trimmed by 9 bases and the J gene end by 2 bases; junction bases not matched to a gene: 5. The CDR3 length is 13 residues. CDR3 nucleotide sequence: TGTGCCAGAAGCCAGGGGGCTAACACTGAAGCTTTCTTT. Translated, it gives CARSQGANTEAFF.

This chain connects TRBV4-3 to TRBJ1-4; D might be TRBD1 (5 bases). CDR1 is LGHNA and CDR2 is YSLEER in the germline V gene. The CDR3 extends over 18 amino acids. V lost 1 base and J 4 bases, leaving 19 bases between the germline ends. The CDR3 here is CASSQGVRVGFINEKLFF. Written as DNA, the CDR3 is TGCGCCAGCAGCCAAGGGGTCAGGGTGGGGTTTATTAATGAAAAACTGTTTTTT.

The CDR3 coding sequence is TGCGCCAGCACAATCTGGGGAGGCACTGAAGCTTTCTTT. Amino acid sequence: CASTIWGGTEAFF. The genes are TRBV5-1 and TRBJ1-1; D ambiguous. With 6 bases removed from V and 4 bases from J, the gap between germline ends came to 13 bases. Germline V gene data show CDR1 as SGHRS and CDR2 as YFSETQ. CDR3 length equals 13 residues. The full variable domain, rest sourced from reference TRBV5-1 and TRBJ1-1, is KAGVTQTPRYLIKTRGQQVTLSCSPISGHRSVSWYQQTPGQGLQFLFEYFSETQRNKGNFPGRFSGRQFSNSRSEMNVSTLELGDSALYLCASTIWGGTEAFFGQGTRLTVV.

This clone showed up just a few times. This chain links TRBV5-6 with TRBJ1-3, with a tentative D call TRBD1 (5 bases). Trimming shortened V by 3 bases and J by 0 bases, and 16 bases separated the two germline ends. From germline, CDR1 is SGHDT and CDR2 YYEEEE. This CDR3 spans 17 amino acids. In nucleotides, the CDR3 is TGTGCCAGCAGCTCGGGACCGCTAATCCTCTCTGGAAACACCATATATTTT. This sequence encodes CASSSGPLILSGNTIYF.

This chain links TRBV14 with TRBJ1-2, with D tentatively TRBD1 (5 bases). The CDR3 sequence is 18 residues long. Trimming took 5 bases from V and 0 from J, leaving 22 bases between them. Germline CDR1 is SGHDN and CDR2 is FVKESK. The CDR3 DNA sequence: TGTGCCAGCAGCTTGACCTTGGGACGGGGGAAGACTAACTATGGCTACACCTTC. It specifies CASSLTLGRGKTNYGYTF.

The count of this clone is one. This chain links TRBV19 with TRBJ1-4, with a tentative D call TRBD1 (6 bases). Per the germline V gene, CDR1 is LNHDA and CDR2 is SQIVND (reference sequence). Deletions cut 4 bases from V and 1 base from J, with 10 bases between. This CDR3 is built from 15 residues. In nucleotides, the CDR3 is TGTGCCAGTAGTACCGGACAGCGAACTAATGAAAAACTGTTTTTT. This sequence encodes CASSTGQRTNEKLFF.

V and J are TRBV29-1 and TRBJ1-6, with 7 bases lining up with TRBD1. Germline V gene sequence: CDR1 SQVTM, CDR2 ANQGSEA. The CDR3 consists of 12 residues. The CDR3 is CSAGQENSPLHF. The CDR3 DNA sequence: TGCAGTGCCGGACAGGAGAATTCACCCCTCCACTTT.

The chain combines TRBV18 with TRBJ2-7; D might be TRBD1 (5 bases). Germline loops: CDR1 KGHSH, CDR2 LQKENI. V was pared by 3 bases and J by 6 bases, with 21 bases between. This CDR3 comprises 16 residues. The CDR3 DNA reads as TGTGCCAGCTCACCGAACTTTCAAGGGGTGGAGAGCGAGCAGTACTTC. As protein: CASSPNFQGVESEQYF.

This clone came up once. The chain links TRBV11-3 to TRBJ1-1, with D possibly being TRBD1 (6 bases). V lost 3 bases and J 1 base, leaving 6 bases between the germline ends. The CDR3 is 13 residues long. Germline CDR1 is SGHNT and CDR2 is YENEEA. The CDR3 here is CASSFRGNTEAFF. In nucleotides, the CDR3 is TGTGCCAGCAGCTTCAGGGGGAACACTGAAGCTTTCTTT.

This chain links TRBV5-4 with TRBJ2-5, with D uncertain. CDR3 length equals 14 residues. The germline V gene encodes CDR1 SGHNT and CDR2 YYREEE (reference sequence). The V and J ends lost 4 bases and 4 bases respectively, with 14 bases between them. The CDR3 DNA sequence: TGTGCCAGCAGCGCACCTAGGGCCCGAGAGACCCAGTACTTC. As protein: CASSAPRARETQYF. Filled out from reference TRBV5-4 and TRBJ2-5, the complete variable domain reads ETGVTQSPTHLIKTRGQQVTLRCSSQSGHNTVSWYQQALGQGPQFIFQYYREEENGRGNFPPRFSGLQFPNYSSELNVNALELDDSALYLCASSAPRARETQYFGPGTRLLVL.

Written as DNA, the CDR3 is TGTGCCAGTAGTCCCCTGCGGGGGGCTAACAATGAGCAGTTCTTC. Residues: CASSPLRGANNEQFF. This sequence joins TRBV19 and TRBJ2-1; 8 positions match TRBD2. With V trimmed by 5 bases and J by 5 bases, 8 bases remained unmatched. Germline loops: CDR1 LNHDA, CDR2 SQIVND (reference sequence). This CDR3 contains 15 residues.

The genes are TRBV6-5 and TRBJ1-4, with D unresolved. Germline V lookup: CDR1 MNHEY, CDR2 SVGAGI. V lost 2 bases to trimming and J lost 2 bases, with 9 bases between them. This CDR3 is built from 15 residues. CDR3: CASSYGRVTNEKLFF. The CDR3 nucleotides read TGTGCCAGCAGTTACGGGAGGGTGACTAATGAAAAACTGTTTTTT.

The chain joins TRBV5-4 to TRBJ2-1, with D possibly TRBD1 on 5 matching bases. This CDR3 is built from 15 residues. Germline V gene data show CDR1 as SGHNT and CDR2 as YYREEE (reference sequence). The V end was cut by 0 bases, the J end by 9 bases, with 16 bases between. The CDR3 reads CASSLATGATGEQFF. Written as DNA, the CDR3 is TGTGCCAGCAGCTTGGCGACTGGGGCTACGGGTGAGCAGTTCTTC.

The CDR3 DNA reads as TGTGCCATCAGTGAAGCAGGGGGGGTGACTGAAGCTTTCTTT. It is translated as CAISEAGGVTEAFF. The chain employs TRBV10-3 and TRBJ1-1; 7 nucleotides agree with TRBD1. The V gene end was trimmed by 3 bases and the J gene end by 5 bases; junction bases not matched to a gene: 6. The length of the CDR3 is 14 residues. CDR1 ENHRY and CDR2 SYGVKD come from the germline V gene.

The chain recombines TRBV2 with TRBJ2-1; D is undetermined. The CDR3 has 13 amino acids. Germline loops: CDR1 SNHLY, CDR2 FYNNEI. V was shortened by 3 bases and J by 4 bases, with 7 bases between the two germline ends. CDR3 in amino acids: CASSDGPYNEQFF. CDR3 DNA sequence: TGTGCCAGCAGTGATGGACCTTACAATGAGCAGTTCTTC.

The rearrangement uses TRBV7-9 and TRBJ1-2, with D hard to call. CDR3 length: 13 residues. Trimming stripped 2 bases from V and 5 bases from J, with 9 bases between. Germline V gene sequence: CDR1 SEHNR, CDR2 FQNEAQ (reference sequence). CDR3 sequence: CASSLRTLYGYTF. The CDR3 DNA sequence: TGTGCCAGCAGCTTAAGAACCTTATATGGCTACACCTTC.